The sequence of this T cell receptor beta chain was determined in a study of molecular identifiers for immune sequencing clone quantification. In TCRdb, the PCR reads were re-called with MiXCR into one record per CDR3 protein. The table shows about 320,000 distinct CDR3 sequences, with around a fifth occurring only once. At least ten counts were recorded for this clonotype. The antigen remains unidentified. Naive CD8 libraries used about 19,000 to 1,000,000 sorted cells and 10%, 30% or 50% RNA. Naive CD8 T cells were sorted as CD8+CD4-CCR7+CD45RA+. V lost 3 bases to trimming and J lost 4 bases; unmatched junction nucleotides: 4. The germline V gene encodes CDR1 SGHRS and CDR2 YFSETQ. The CDR3 consists of 15 residues. Study observations and caveats: Clones exceeding 20 RNA copies carried over 99% of effector molecules but under 1% of naive-cell molecules. In cases of identical TCR molecules sharing a barcode, highly expanded clone sizes could be underestimated.

Sequenced: naive CD8+ T cells from blood, with Jurkat cell RNA spiked in. Documented subset: FACS-sorted CD8+CD4-CCR7+CD45RA+ naive T cells. This chain joins TRBV5-1 and TRBJ2-3; 11 positions match TRBD1. The receptor comes from a human donor in good health. Some libraries in this study had Jurkat cell RNA spiked in. The CDR3 sequence: CASSWTGGRADTQYF. The CDR3 nucleotides are TGCGCCAGCAGCTGGACAGGGGGCAGGGCAGATACGCAGTATTTT.